This T cell receptor beta chain was profiled in a study of blood T cell repertoires in COVID-19. Study background: COVID-19 samples collected from the United States, Italy and Spain covered acute and convalescent phases. T cells, B-cell-depleted T cells, or PBMCs supplied cDNA or gDNA.

Original data processing: By means of reference gene primer amplification, nucleated cell counts were estimated. Repertoires were generated with immunoSEQ multiplex PCR, while TCRdb's copy carries only in-frame clones and drops some. The V and J calls and clone size were taken over from that table, and D and trimming were inferred from the DNA. The sample has 150,000 to 200,000 clones; about nine tenths are singletons. Seattle patient enrollment occurred during active infection, with longitudinal follow-up thereafter. This clone was seen just once. CDR3 length equals 14 residues. Germline values: CDR1 MNHEY, CDR2 SVGAGI. With V trimmed by 6 bases and J by 3 bases, 8 bases remained unmatched.

The sequence was obtained from a woman between 55 and 75 years old with COVID-19, enrolled during active disease. The sample was peripheral blood. The V gene is TRBV6-5, the J gene TRBJ2-7; 7 bases agree with TRBD1. CDR3 coding DNA: TGTGCCAGCAGCTCGGGACAGCAACTCTACGAGCAGTACTTC. It specifies CASSSGQQLYEQYF.